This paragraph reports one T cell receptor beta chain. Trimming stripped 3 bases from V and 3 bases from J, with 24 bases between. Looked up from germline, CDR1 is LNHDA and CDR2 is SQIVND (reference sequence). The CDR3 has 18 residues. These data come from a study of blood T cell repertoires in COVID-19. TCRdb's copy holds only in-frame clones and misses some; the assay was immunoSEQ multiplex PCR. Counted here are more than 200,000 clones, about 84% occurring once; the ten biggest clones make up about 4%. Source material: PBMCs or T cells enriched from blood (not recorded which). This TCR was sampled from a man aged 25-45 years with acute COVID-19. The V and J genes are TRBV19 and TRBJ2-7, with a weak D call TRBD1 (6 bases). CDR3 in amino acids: CASSIKISVQGLFYEQYF. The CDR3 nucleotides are TGTGCCAGTAGTATTAAAATCTCCGTCCAGGGGTTGTTCTACGAGCAGTACTTC.